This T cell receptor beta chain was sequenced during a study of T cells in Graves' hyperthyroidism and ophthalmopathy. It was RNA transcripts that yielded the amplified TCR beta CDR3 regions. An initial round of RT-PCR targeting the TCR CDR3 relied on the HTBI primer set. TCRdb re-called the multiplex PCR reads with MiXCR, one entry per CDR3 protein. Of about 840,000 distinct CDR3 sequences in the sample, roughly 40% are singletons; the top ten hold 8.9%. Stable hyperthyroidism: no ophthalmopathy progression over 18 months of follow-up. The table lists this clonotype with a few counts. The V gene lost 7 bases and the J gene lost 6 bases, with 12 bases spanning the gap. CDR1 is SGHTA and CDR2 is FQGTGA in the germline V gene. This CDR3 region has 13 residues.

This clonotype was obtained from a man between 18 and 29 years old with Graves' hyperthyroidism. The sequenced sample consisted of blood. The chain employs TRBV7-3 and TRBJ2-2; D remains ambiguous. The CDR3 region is CASTPSGAGELFF. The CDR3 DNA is TGTGCCAGCACCCCGTCAGGAGCCGGGGAGCTGTTTTTT.